The sequence of this TCR beta chain was determined in a study of shared clonotypes between healthy human individuals. About the study: Donor ages ranged 18 to 49 years: a couple of women, a few men.

The deep-level immunoSEQ assay was used. Per the original methods: Filtering was not the same, since immunoSEQ gave junction-only sequences without quality scores. The table came from immunoSEQ multiplex PCR; TCRdb's copy has only in-frame clones and leaves some out. Clonal size and the V and J genes are those of that table, whereas D and trimming came from the DNA. Of around 1.9 million clones in the sample, just over 90% were seen once. CD45RO-negative cells were positively selected for CCR7, leaving out terminally differentiated effector memory CD45RA+ cells. This clone was recorded a few times. This CDR3 has 14 residues. The V gene's germline CDR1 is MNHEY and CDR2 SVGAGI.

V is TRBV6-5 and J is TRBJ1-5, with TRBD1 matching 9 bases. The TCR originated in a man younger than 35 in good health. Some clones in this sample may be carry-over from other donors' samples. Sequencing input: naive CD8+ T cells from PBMCs. CDR3 sequence: CPHGDREGNQPQHF. In DNA, the CDR3 is TGTCCTCATGGGGACAGGGAGGGCAATCAGCCCCAGCATTTT.